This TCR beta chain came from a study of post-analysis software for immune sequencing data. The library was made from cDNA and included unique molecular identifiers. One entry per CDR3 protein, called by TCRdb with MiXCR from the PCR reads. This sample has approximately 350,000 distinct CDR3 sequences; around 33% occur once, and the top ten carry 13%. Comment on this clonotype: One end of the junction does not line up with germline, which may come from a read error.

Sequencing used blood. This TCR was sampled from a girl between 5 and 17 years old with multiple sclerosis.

In DNA, the CDR3 is TGCGCCGGCAGCCAGGACGACAGGGGAAGAACTTTCTTT. It specifies CAGSQDDRGRTFF. This sequence joins TRBV4-3 and TRBJ1-1; TRBD1 matches at 8 bases. The germline gives CDR1 LGHNA, CDR2 YSLEER. There are 13 residues in the CDR3.